A single sample is the source of the 19 T cell receptor beta chains below, sequenced in a study of blood T cell repertoires in COVID-19. Measured with immunoSEQ multiplex PCR; TCRdb has only the in-frame clones, and not every one. Here the sample spans over 150,000 clones, around 86% being singletons. Sequencing was carried out using peripheral blood. Receptor source: a man aged 50-59 years with active or convalescent COVID-19.

The chain has TRBV6-5 and TRBJ2-5, with TRBD1 identical over 10 bases. Germline CDR1 MNHEY, CDR2 SVGAGI. V shed 6 bases, J shed 9 bases, and the junction held 13 bases outside the gene matches. The CDR3 has 15 amino acids. The DNA for the CDR3 is TGTGCCAGCAGGCCAGGACAGGGGGGTGCCATTTCCCAGTACTTC. Translation: CASRPGQGGAISQYF.

The rearrangement links TRBV29-1 to TRBJ1-1; unclear D gene. This CDR3 comprises 13 residues. The V end was cut by 5 bases, the J end by 0 bases, with 10 bases between. Per germline, CDR1 SQVTM and CDR2 ANQGSEA. The CDR3 bases are TGCAGCGTTCCCGACACCTTGAACACTGAAGCTTTCTTT. This encodes CSVPDTLNTEAFF. The variable domain in full, completed from reference TRBV29-1 and TRBJ1-1, reads SAVISQKPSRDICQRGTSLTIQCQVDSQVTMMFWYRQQPGQSLTLIATANQGSEATYESGFVIDKFPISRPNLTFSTLTVSNMSPEDSSIYLCSVPDTLNTEAFFGQGTRLTVV.

This clone showed up just once. The chain recombines TRBV19 with TRBJ2-5; TRBD1 agrees at 8 bases. The V gene's germline CDR1 is LNHDA and CDR2 SQIVND (reference sequence). The V and J ends lost 6 bases and 5 bases, in that order; junction bases with no gene match: 11. The CDR3 has 15 amino acids. As DNA, the CDR3 is TGTGCCAGTAGCCTTGACAGGGGAAAGGGGGAGACCCAGTACTTC. This translates into CASSLDRGKGETQYF.

The chain carries TRBV7-2 and TRBJ1-4, with 7 bases that match TRBD1. The CDR3 totals 15 residues. Germline V gene sequence: CDR1 SGHTA, CDR2 FQGNSA. With V trimmed by 5 bases and J by 5 bases, 8 bases remained unmatched. CDR3 region: CASSHLTGSNEKLFF. CDR3 DNA sequence: TGTGCCAGCAGCCACCTGACAGGGTCGAATGAAAAACTGTTTTTT.

The CDR3 protein is CASSQDTVQETQYF. The CDR3 DNA follows: TGTGCCAGCAGCCAAGATACAGTGCAAGAGACCCAGTACTTC. The chain is built from TRBV14 and TRBJ2-5; the D is unclear. Germline CDR1 SGHDN, CDR2 FVKESK. The V end was cut by 0 bases, the J end by 2 bases, with 7 bases between. This CDR3 has 14 amino acids.

The genes are TRBV11-2 and TRBJ1-4; D gene unclear. V lost 3 bases and J lost 6, with 8 bases in between. Germline assignment: CDR1 SGHAT and CDR2 FQNNGV. CDR3 length: 13 residues. CDR3 in DNA: TGTGCCAGCAGCTTGGAGGTCCATGAAAAACTGTTTTTT. Amino acid sequence: CASSLEVHEKLFF.

The chain has TRBV28 and TRBJ1-5; 8 nucleotides align to TRBD1. Germline-derived CDR1 and CDR2 are MDHEN and SYDVKM. The V segment lost 6 bases and the J segment 5 bases; nucleotides outside the gene matches: 12. The CDR3 has 16 amino acids. CDR3 coding DNA: TGTGCCAGCAGCCAACCGGGGACAGGAAGGGATCAGCCCCAGCATTTT. As protein: CASSQPGTGRDQPQHF.

The CDR3 nucleotides are TGTGCCAGTAGTATTCCGGGACAGGTGTTGGCAGATACGCAGTATTTT. Translating gives CASSIPGQVLADTQYF. This rearrangement joins TRBV19 to TRBJ2-3, with 8 bases that match TRBD1. The germline CDR1 and CDR2 sequences are LNHDA and SQIVND (reference sequence). V was pared by 3 bases and J by 4 bases, with 9 bases of the junction left unmatched. The CDR3 is 16 amino acids.

V usage is TRBV11-2 and J usage is TRBJ1-4, with D unresolved. The CDR3 is 18 amino acids. The V gene's germline CDR1 is SGHAT and CDR2 FQNNGV. V lost 0 bases to trimming and J lost 8 bases, with 22 bases between them. The CDR3 loop is CASSLESDIIVSPEKLFF. DNA of the CDR3: TGTGCCAGCAGCTTAGAGTCAGACATCATAGTTTCTCCGGAAAAACTGTTTTTT.

V is TRBV19 and J is TRBJ1-1, with a tentative D call TRBD1 (5 bases). The V and J ends lost 1 base and 6 bases respectively, with 12 bases between them. This CDR3 has 14 amino acids. Germline assignment: CDR1 LNHDA and CDR2 SQIVND (reference sequence). The CDR3 spells CASSIGQPGAEAFF. CDR3 nucleotides: TGTGCCAGTAGTATAGGACAGCCCGGCGCTGAAGCTTTCTTT. The full variable domain, with the rest looked up from reference TRBV19 and TRBJ1-1, is DGGITQSPKYLFRKEGQNVTLSCEQNLNHDAMYWYRQDPGQGLRLIYYSQIVNDFQKGDIAEGYSVSREKKESFPLTVTSAQKNPTAFYLCASSIGQPGAEAFFGQGTRLTVV.

The V call is TRBV12-3 or TRBV12-4, the J call TRBJ1-4; D ambiguous. The CDR3 is 11 amino acids. Deletions cut 6 bases from V and 11 bases from J, with 10 bases between. Here the CDR3 DNA reads TGTGCCAGCAGCCGAACAAATAAACTGTTTTTT. Translated: CASSRTNKLFF.

This clone was found once. V and J are TRBV5-6 and TRBJ1-4, with D uncertain. Germline CDR1 is SGHDT and CDR2 is YYEEEE. The CDR3 extends over 13 amino acids. The V and J ends lost 2 bases and 10 bases respectively, with 12 bases between them. CDR3 sequence reads: CASSFGEIGKLFF. In DNA, the CDR3 is TGTGCCAGCAGCTTCGGGGAGATCGGAAAACTGTTTTTT.

V usage is TRBV10-3 and J usage is TRBJ1-1; a weak D match, TRBD1 (5 bases). The CDR3 sequence is 13 residues long. CDR1 and CDR2 (germline): ENHRY, SYGVKD. Trimming removed 9 bases at V and 0 bases at J, with 11 bases between. In nucleotides, the CDR3 is TGTGCCATACAGGACGGCATGAACACTGAAGCTTTCTTT. Translated, it gives CAIQDGMNTEAFF.

The genes are TRBV5-4 and TRBJ1-1; TRBD1 agrees at 7 bases. After removal of 4 bases from V and 0 bases from J, the junction contained 6 bases not matched to a gene. CDR3 length: 15 amino acids. Germline loops: CDR1 SGHNT, CDR2 YYREEE (reference sequence). CDR3 nucleotide sequence: TGTGCCAGCAGCGGCCCAGGGGGGATGAACACTGAAGCTTTCTTT. This translates into CASSGPGGMNTEAFF. Full variable domain (outside the CDR3, taken from reference TRBV5-4 and TRBJ1-1): ETGVTQSPTHLIKTRGQQVTLRCSSQSGHNTVSWYQQALGQGPQFIFQYYREEENGRGNFPPRFSGLQFPNYSSELNVNALELDDSALYLCASSGPGGMNTEAFFGQGTRLTVV.

The chain is built from TRBV12-5 and TRBJ1-1; D gene unclear. The V gene lost 2 bases and the J gene lost 2 bases, with 6 bases spanning the gap. The CDR3 covers 13 residues. CDR1 is LGHNT and CDR2 is FRNRAP in the germline V gene. The CDR3 DNA follows: TGTGCTAGTGGTTTGACACCTAACACTGAAGCTTTCTTT. Translation gives CASGLTPNTEAFF.

This sequence joins TRBV4-3 and TRBJ1-6, with TRBD1 matching over 7 bases. V lost 2 bases, J lost 7 bases, and 2 bases stayed unmatched. The CDR3 runs 14 residues. The germline V gene has CDR1 LGHNA and CDR2 YSLEER. CDR3 in amino acids: CASSQMDRNSPLHF. For the CDR3, the DNA is TGCGCCAGCAGCCAAATGGACAGGAATTCACCCCTCCACTTT.

This clone has just one count. CDR3 bases: TGTGCCAGCAGCCCCCTATTCACCGGGGAGCTGTTTTTT. This sequence encodes CASSPLFTGELFF. The rearrangement uses TRBV7-3 and TRBJ2-2; D remains ambiguous. This CDR3 is 13 amino acids long. CDR1 and CDR2 from the germline V gene are SGHTA and FQGTGA. V lost 5 bases to trimming and J lost 4 bases, with 8 bases between them.

A single count supports this clone. The chain is built from TRBV3-1 (or the pseudogene TRBV3-2) and TRBJ1-4; a possible D gene is TRBD1 (6 bases). The V gene lost 4 bases and the J gene lost 0 bases, with 15 bases spanning the gap. The CDR3 contains 17 residues. CDR1 LGHDT and CDR2 YNNKEL come from the germline V gene (reference sequence). CDR3 loop: CASSRGGGVATNEKLFF. DNA of the CDR3: TGTGCCAGCAGCCGAGGGGGTGGGGTAGCAACTAATGAAAAACTGTTTTTT.

The rearrangement joins TRBV7-2 to TRBJ2-3; D perhaps matches TRBD2 (5 bases). The CDR3 covers 14 residues. Trimming stripped 3 bases from V and 2 bases from J, with 9 bases between. CDR1 is SGHTA, CDR2 FQGNSA, per germline. In nucleotides, the CDR3 is TGTGCCAGCAGCTTCCTAGCCCTCACAGATACGCAGTATTTT. Protein product: CASSFLALTDTQYF.